This T cell receptor beta chain came from a study of technical replicates of blood from a few donors. The germline gives CDR1 SGHVS, CDR2 FNYEAQ. Germline trimming cut 4 bases from V and 1 base from J; bases unmatched to any gene: 11. This CDR3 contains 17 residues. Only in-frame clones appear in the TCRdb table, and some are missing; sequencing was by immunoSEQ multiplex PCR. The data contain around 93,000 clones, about 95% of them singletons. This receptor was identified in a human donor in good health. The sample consisted of T cells isolated from PBMCs. The gene calls are TRBV7-6 and TRBJ1-2, with 8 nucleotides matching TRBD1. The CDR3 loop is CASSSYRGAEVNYGYTF. The CDR3 DNA is TGTGCCAGCAGCTCATACAGGGGGGCCGAAGTTAACTATGGCTACACCTTC. The variable domain in full, with the rest retrieved from reference TRBV7-6 and TRBJ1-2, is GAGVSQSPRYKVTKRGQDVALRCDPISGHVSLYWYRQALGQGPEFLTYFNYEAQQDKSGLPNDRFSAERPEGSISTLTIQRTEQRDSAMYRCASSSYRGAEVNYGYTFGSGTRLTVV.